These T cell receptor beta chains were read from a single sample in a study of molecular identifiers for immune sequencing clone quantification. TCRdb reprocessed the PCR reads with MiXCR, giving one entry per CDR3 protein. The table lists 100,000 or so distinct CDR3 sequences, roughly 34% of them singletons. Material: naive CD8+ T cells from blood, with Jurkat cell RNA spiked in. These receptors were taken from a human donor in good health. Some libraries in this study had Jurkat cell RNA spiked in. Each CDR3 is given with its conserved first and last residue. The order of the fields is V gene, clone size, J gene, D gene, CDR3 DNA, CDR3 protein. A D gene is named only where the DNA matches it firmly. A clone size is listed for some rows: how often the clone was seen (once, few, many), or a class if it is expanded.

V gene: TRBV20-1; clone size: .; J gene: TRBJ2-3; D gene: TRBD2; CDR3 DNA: TGCAGTGCTAGGGCACTAGCGGGAGGGCCGAATCGCCCCGATACGCAGTATTTT; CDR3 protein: CSARALAGGPNRPDTQYF
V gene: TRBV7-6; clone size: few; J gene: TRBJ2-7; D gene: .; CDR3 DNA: TGTGCCAGCAGCTCACGGGACGGGACCTACGAGCAGTACTTC; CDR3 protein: CASSSRDGTYEQYF
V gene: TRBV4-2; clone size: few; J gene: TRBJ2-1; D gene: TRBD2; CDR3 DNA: TGTGCCAGCAGCCAAGAGAGCGGGGATTACAATGAGCAGTTCTTC; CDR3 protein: CASSQESGDYNEQFF
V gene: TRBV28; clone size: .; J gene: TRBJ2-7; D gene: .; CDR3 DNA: TGTGCCTGCAGTTTATTGGCGGGAACCTACGAGCAGTACTTC; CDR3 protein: CACSLLAGTYEQYF
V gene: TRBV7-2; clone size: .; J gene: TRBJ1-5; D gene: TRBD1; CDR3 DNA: TGTGCCAGCAGCTTAAACAGGGGGCGAGGGAATCAGCCCCAGCATTTT; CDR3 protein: CASSLNRGRGNQPQHF
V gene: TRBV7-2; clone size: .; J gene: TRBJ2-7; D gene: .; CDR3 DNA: TGTGCCAGCAGCGAAAGGGAGGACAGCTCCTACGAGCAGAACTTC; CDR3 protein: CASSEREDSSYEQNF
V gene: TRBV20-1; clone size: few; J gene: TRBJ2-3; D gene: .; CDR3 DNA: TGCAGTGCTGGGGGAGCGCCATACACAGATACGCAGTATTTT; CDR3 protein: CSAGGAPYTDTQYF
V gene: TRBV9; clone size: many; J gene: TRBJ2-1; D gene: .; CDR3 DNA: TGTGCCAGCAGCGGTCAAAATGAGCAGTTCTTC; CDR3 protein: CASSGQNEQFF
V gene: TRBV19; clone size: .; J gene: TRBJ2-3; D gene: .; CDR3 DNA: TGTGCCACCTCGGGCACGACCATTTACACAGATACGCAGTATTTT; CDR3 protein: CATSGTTIYTDTQYF
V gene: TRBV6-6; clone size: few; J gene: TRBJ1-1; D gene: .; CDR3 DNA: TGTGCCAGCAGTTACTCTAATCCCGGGGCCGCTGAAGCTTTCTTT; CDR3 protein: CASSYSNPGAAEAFF
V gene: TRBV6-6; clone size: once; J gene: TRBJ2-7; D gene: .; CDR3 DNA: TGTGCCAGCAGTTACTCGCCAGGGTCCTACGAGCAGTACTTC; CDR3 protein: CASSYSPGSYEQYF
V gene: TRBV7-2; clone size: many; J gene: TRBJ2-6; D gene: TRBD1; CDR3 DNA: TGTGCCAGCAGCCCCAGAGGACAGGGGTCGTTTGGGGCCAACGTCCTGACTTTC; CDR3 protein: CASSPRGQGSFGANVLTF
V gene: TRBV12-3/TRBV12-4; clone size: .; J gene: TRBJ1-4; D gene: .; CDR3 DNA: TGTGCCAGCCGTCTTACCGGGGGGACTAATGAAAAACTGTTTTTT; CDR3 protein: CASRLTGGTNEKLFF
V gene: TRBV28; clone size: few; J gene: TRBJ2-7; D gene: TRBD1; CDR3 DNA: TGTGCCAGCAGTTTTCCTTATGCGACAGGGGGCTCCTACGAGCAGTACTTC; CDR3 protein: CASSFPYATGGSYEQYF
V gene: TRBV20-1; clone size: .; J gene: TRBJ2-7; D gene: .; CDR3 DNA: TGCAGTGCTGGAGATTCCAGGGCGACATACGAGCAGTACTTC; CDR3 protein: CSAGDSRATYEQYF
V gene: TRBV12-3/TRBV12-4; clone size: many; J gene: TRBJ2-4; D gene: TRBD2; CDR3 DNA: TGTGCCAGCAGCCAAACTAGCGAAATTCAGTACTTC; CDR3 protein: CASSQTSEIQYF
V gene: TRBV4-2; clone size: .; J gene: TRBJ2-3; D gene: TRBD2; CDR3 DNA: TGTGCCAGCAGCCATCTCTCACTAGCGGGAGTTTACGGCACAGATACGCAGTATTTT; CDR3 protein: CASSHLSLAGVYGTDTQYF
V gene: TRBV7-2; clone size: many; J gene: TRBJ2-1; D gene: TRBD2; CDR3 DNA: TGTGCCAGCAGCTACGGACTAGCGGTTAATGAGCAGTTCTTC; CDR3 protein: CASSYGLAVNEQFF
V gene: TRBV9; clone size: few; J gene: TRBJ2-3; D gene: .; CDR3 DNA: TGTGCCAGCACGTCCGGGGCAGATACGCAGTATTTT; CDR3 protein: CASTSGADTQYF
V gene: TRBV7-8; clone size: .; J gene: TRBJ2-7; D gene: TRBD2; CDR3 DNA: TGTGCCAGCAGCTTAGCGGGGGGGACTTTTTCCTACGAGCAGTACTTC; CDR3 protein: CASSLAGGTFSYEQYF
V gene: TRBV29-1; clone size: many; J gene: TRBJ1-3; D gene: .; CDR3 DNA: TGCAGCGTGTCAGGGGCTGGAAACACCATATATTTT; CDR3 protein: CSVSGAGNTIYF
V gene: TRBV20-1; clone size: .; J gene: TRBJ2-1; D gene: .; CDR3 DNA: TGCAGTGAGAGGGCCGCTCGGCCCCCATACAATGAGCAGTTCTTC; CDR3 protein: CSERAARPPYNEQFF
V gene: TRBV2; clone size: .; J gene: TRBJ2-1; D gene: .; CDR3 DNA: TGTGCCAGCAGTGAGTGGGCCCCCGACGCCAATGAGCAGTTCTTC; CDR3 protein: CASSEWAPDANEQFF
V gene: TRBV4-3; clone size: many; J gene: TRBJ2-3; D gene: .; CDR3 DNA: TGCGCCAGCAGCCAAGATATGGTGGCAGGGTATTTCTTAGATACGCAGTATTTT; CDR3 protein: CASSQDMVAGYFLDTQYF
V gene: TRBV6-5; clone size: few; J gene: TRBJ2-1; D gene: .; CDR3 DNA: TGTGCCAGCAGTTACAACGGGGCAGGTGAGCAGTTCTTC; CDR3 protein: CASSYNGAGEQFF
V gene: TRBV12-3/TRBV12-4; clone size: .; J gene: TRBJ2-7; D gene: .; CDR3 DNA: TGTGCCAGCAGTCAAGGGGGGGTCGCCTACGAGCAGTACTTC; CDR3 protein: CASSQGGVAYEQYF
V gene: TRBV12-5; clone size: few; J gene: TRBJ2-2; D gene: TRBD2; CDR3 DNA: TGTGCTAGTGCCTTTCGTTTAGCGGGTCCGAACACCGGGGAGCTGTTTTTT; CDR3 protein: CASAFRLAGPNTGELFF
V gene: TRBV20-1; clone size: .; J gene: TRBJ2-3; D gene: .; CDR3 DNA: TGCAGTGCAAAGGGACTGACAGATACGCAGTATTTT; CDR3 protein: CSAKGLTDTQYF
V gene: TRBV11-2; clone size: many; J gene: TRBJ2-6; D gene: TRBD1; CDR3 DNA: TGTGCCAGCAGCTTAGTTCCGGGACAGGGGAGAGTGGCCAACGTCCTGACTTTC; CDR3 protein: CASSLVPGQGRVANVLTF
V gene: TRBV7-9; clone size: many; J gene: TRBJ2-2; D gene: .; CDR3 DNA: TGTGCCAGCAGCCCTCCGAGGGAGCTGTTTTTT; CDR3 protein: CASSPPRELFF
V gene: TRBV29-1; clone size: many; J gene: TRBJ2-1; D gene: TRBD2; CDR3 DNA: TGCAGCGTCCCTCTAGCGGTAAGCTCCTACAATGAGCAGTTCTTC; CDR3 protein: CSVPLAVSSYNEQFF
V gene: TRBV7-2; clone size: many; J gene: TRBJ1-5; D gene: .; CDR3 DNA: TGTGCCAGCAGCTTAGGTCCGGGGCGTCAGCCCCAGCATTTT; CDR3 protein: CASSLGPGRQPQHF
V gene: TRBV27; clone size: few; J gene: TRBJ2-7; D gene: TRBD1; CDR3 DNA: TGTGCCAGCAGTCCCACCGGGACAGGGATCTCCTACGAGCAGTACTTC; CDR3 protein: CASSPTGTGISYEQYF
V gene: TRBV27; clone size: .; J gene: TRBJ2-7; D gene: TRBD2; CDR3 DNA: TGTGCCAGCAGTTGGGGAGGGAGCTCCAACGAGCAGTACTTC; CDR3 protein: CASSWGGSSNEQYF
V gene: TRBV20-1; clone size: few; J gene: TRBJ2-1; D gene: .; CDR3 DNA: TGCAGTGCTAGATTCCGGGACCACTCCTACAATGAGCAGTTCTTC; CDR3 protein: CSARFRDHSYNEQFF
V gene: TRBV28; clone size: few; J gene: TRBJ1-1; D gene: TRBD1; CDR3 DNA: TGTGCCAGCAGTCTAGGACAGGGGATTGACACTGAAGCTTTCTTT; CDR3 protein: CASSLGQGIDTEAFF
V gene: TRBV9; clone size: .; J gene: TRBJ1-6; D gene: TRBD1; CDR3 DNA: TGTGCCAGCAGCGCGACAGGGGGCGCGTTTTCACCCCTCCACTTT; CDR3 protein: CASSATGGAFSPLHF
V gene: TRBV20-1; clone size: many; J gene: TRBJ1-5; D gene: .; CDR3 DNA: TGCAGTGCTAGACCCATCGGAGTAAAGGATCAGCCCCAGCATTTT; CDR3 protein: CSARPIGVKDQPQHF
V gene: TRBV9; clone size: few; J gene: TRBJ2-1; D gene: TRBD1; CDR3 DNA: TGTGCCAGCAGCGGGCAGGGGGCGAATTACAATGAGCAGTTCTTC; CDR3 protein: CASSGQGANYNEQFF
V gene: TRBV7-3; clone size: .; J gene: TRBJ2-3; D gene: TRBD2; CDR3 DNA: TGTGCCAGCAGCACCGGGACTACCGAAACAGATACGCAGTATTTT; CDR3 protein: CASSTGTTETDTQYF
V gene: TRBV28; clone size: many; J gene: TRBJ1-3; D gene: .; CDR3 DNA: TGTGCCAGCAGTTTAGCCTCCTACCCGGCTACTGGAAACACCATATATTTT; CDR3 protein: CASSLASYPATGNTIYF
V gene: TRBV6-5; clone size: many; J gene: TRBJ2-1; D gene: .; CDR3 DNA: TGTGCCAGCAGTCCGGGGCAAAGAAGTGAGCAGTTCTTC; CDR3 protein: CASSPGQRSEQFF
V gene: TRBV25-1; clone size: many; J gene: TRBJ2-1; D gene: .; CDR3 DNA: TGTGCCAGCAGTGCTCCCGCGGTCCAACTCAATGAGCAGTTCTTC; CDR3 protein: CASSAPAVQLNEQFF
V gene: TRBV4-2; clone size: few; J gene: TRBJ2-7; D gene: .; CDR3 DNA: TGTGCCAGCAGCCAATTCGCAGCGTCCTACGAGCAGTACTTC; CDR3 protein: CASSQFAASYEQYF
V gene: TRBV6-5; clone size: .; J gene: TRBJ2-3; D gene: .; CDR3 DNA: TGTGCCAGCAGTTACGACGTAGGGGCAGATACGCAGTATTTT; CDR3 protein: CASSYDVGADTQYF
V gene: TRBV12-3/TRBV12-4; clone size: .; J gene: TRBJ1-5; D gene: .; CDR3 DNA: TGTGCCAGCAGTTGGGACCCTTCTAGCAATCAGCCCCAGCATTTT; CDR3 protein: CASSWDPSSNQPQHF
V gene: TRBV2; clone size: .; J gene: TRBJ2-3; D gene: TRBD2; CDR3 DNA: TGTGCCAGCAGTGAACTTATAGGACTAGCGGGAGAAGATACGCAGTATTTT; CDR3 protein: CASSELIGLAGEDTQYF
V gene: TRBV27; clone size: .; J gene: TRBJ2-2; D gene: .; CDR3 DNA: TGTGCCAGCAGTGGAACTAGTATCGGGGAGCTGTTTTTT; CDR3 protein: CASSGTSIGELFF
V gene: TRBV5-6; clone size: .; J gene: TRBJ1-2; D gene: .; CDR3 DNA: TGTGCCAGCAGGGGATTGGACGCCCGCACCAATGGCTACACCTTC; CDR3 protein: CASRGLDARTNGYTF
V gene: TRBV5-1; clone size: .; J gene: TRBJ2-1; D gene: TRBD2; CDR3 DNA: TGCGCCAGCAGCTTGGAACTAGCGGAAGGGCTATCGGGCAATGAGCAGTTCTTC; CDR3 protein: CASSLELAEGLSGNEQFF
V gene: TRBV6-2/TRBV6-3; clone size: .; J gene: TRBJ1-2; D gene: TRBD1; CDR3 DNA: TGTGCCAGCAATCTCCAGGGGGACTACGGCTACACCTTC; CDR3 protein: CASNLQGDYGYTF
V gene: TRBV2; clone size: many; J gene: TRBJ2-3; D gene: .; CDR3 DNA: TGTGCCAGCCGGGACCAGTATTTT; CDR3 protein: CASRDQYF
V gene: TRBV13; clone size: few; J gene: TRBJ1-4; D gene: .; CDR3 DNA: TGTGCCAGCAGAACCGGGACAACGAATGAAAAACTGTTTTTT; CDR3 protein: CASRTGTTNEKLFF
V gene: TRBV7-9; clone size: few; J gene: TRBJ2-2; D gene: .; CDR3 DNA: TGTGCCAGCGGGCTTCTAGGGTTCACCGGGGAGCTGTTTTTT; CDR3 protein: CASGLLGFTGELFF
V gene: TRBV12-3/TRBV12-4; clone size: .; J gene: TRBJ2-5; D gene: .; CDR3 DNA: TGTGCCAGCAGTCTACAGGGCCCGAGGGAGACCCAGTACTTC; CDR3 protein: CASSLQGPRETQYF
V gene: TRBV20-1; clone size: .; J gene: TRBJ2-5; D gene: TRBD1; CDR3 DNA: TGCAGTGCCGATGACAGGGAAGGACAGACCCAGTACTTC; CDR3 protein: CSADDREGQTQYF
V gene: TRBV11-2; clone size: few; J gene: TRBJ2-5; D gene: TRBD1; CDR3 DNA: TGTGCCAGCAGCTTCGGGACAGGGAAGATAGAGACCCAGTACTTC; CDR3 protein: CASSFGTGKIETQYF
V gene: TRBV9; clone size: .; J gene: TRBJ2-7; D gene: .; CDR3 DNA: TGTGCCAGCAGCGTCGAGGGACGGAGCTACGAGCAGTACTTC; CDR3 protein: CASSVEGRSYEQYF
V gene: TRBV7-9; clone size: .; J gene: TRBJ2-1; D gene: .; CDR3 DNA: TGTGCCAGCAGCTTAGGGTTCTTCGGGTTCTTC; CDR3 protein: CASSLGFFGFF
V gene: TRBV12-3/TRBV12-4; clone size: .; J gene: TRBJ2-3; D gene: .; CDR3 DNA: TGTGCCAGCAGTTTAGCCGTTGTCACAGATACGCAGTATTTT; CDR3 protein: CASSLAVVTDTQYF